This TCR beta chain was sequenced for a study of shared clonotypes between healthy human individuals. For the study at large: The study used three CD4 naive, three CD4 memory, two CD8 naive and one CD8 memory plate per donor. Overall study results and limits: Estimated clonotype richness was generally higher in naive than memory subsets. Though the depth was large, rarefaction showed that sorted-subset sequencing was incomplete.

V was shortened by 4 bases and J by 6 bases, with 7 bases between the two germline ends. The germline gives CDR1 SNHLY, CDR2 FYNNEI. The CDR3 covers 11 residues. Details on this clone: What it binds is unknown.

Cells designated naive CD8 were CD45RO-negative and were positively selected for CCR7, with terminally differentiated effector memory CD45RA+ cells excluded. The repertoire was sequenced with immunoSEQ multiplex PCR; TCRdb's copy has only in-frame clones and lacks some. The sample holds 550,000 to 750,000 clones, around 92% seen once. The chain carries TRBV2 and TRBJ2-7; D unresolved. This receptor was identified in a man aged 30-40 years in good health. Sequenced: naive CD8+ T cells sorted from blood. CDR3 protein: CASSATSEQYF. DNA of the CDR3: TGTGCCAGCAGTGCAACGAGCGAGCAGTACTTC.